This T cell receptor (beta chain) was captured by sequencing in a study of blood T cells in healthy people across ages. This CDR3 is built from 14 residues. Deletions cut 3 bases from V and 8 bases from J, with 16 bases between. Germline V gene lookup returns CDR1 MGHDK and CDR2 SYGVNS. Next came a second PCR, run for roughly 6 to 11 cycles, which used a sample-barcoded 5' primer along with a J-beta primer mix. TCRdb passed the 5' RACE reads through MiXCR, listing each CDR3 protein once. The repertoire holds under 950,000 distinct CDR3 sequences, with about 24% as singletons. This TCR was sampled from a man between 65 and 85 years old in good health. Sample: blood. The V and J genes are TRBV25-1 and TRBJ1-1, with a possible D match to TRBD1 (6 bases). The CDR3 nucleotides read TGTGCCAGCAGTGAGGAACAGGGCATTAACGAAGCTTTCTTT. This translates into CASSEEQGINEAFF. The entire variable domain, with the rest obtained from reference TRBV25-1 and TRBJ1-1, is as follows: EADIYQTPRYLVIGTGKKITLECSQTMGHDKMYWYQQDPGMELHLIHYSYGVNSTEKGDLSSESTVSRIRTEHFPLTLESARPSHTSQYLCASSEEQGINEAFFGQGTRLTVV.